The 17 T cell receptor beta chains reported below all come from one sample, sequenced in a study of CD4 T cells in relation to SARS-CoV-2 and coronaviruses. Here immunoSEQ multiplex PCR was the method, and the copy in TCRdb shows in-frame clones only, minus some. The sample holds 20,000 to 25,000 clones, more than 60% seen once. The unexposed donors gave CD4+ T cells in about 2011-2018, prior to COVID-19. CD4+ T cells were isolated from the cells after around eleven days of culture. These receptors have no identified antigens. Sequenced: CD4+ T cells from PBMCs, cultured in vitro. Receptor source: a human donor in good health.

This clone was counted between two and nine times. This chain links TRBV19 with TRBJ1-3, with 8 bases identical to TRBD1. This CDR3 has 16 amino acids. Germline values: CDR1 LNHDA, CDR2 SQIVND (reference sequence). The V segment lost 3 bases and the J segment 0 bases; nucleotides outside the gene matches: 4. CDR3 DNA: TGTGCCAGTAGTATGGGGGACAGGATCTCTGGAAACACCATATATTTT. Translated: CASSMGDRISGNTIYF.

The chain combines TRBV30 with TRBJ2-4, with 10 bases lining up with TRBD2. Trimming at V came to 4 bases and at J to 3 bases, leaving 9 bases not matched to a gene. The germline CDR1 and CDR2 sequences are GTSNPN and SVGIG (reference sequence). The CDR3 runs to 16 residues. The CDR3 is CAWKAGGPKRKNIQYF. The CDR3, as DNA: TGTGCCTGGAAAGCGGGAGGGCCCAAGCGCAAAAACATTCAGTACTTC.

This clone showed up just a few times. V and J are TRBV3-1 (or the pseudogene TRBV3-2) and TRBJ1-5; TRBD1 is a possible D gene (5 bases). V shed 0 bases and J shed 3 bases, with 9 bases lying between them. Germline CDR1 is LGHDT and CDR2 is YNNKEL (reference sequence). This CDR3 is built from 15 residues. The CDR3 nucleotides are TGTGCCAGCAGCCAAGATTGGGGCGTCAATCAGCCCCAGCATTTT. As protein: CASSQDWGVNQPQHF.

The chain uses TRBV7-3 and TRBJ2-2; 7 bases match TRBD1. With V trimmed by 5 bases and J by 3 bases, 3 bases remained unmatched. This CDR3 region has 14 residues. Germline lookup yields CDR1 SGHTA and CDR2 FQGTGA. The CDR3 sequence is CASSRQGDTGELFF. The CDR3 DNA sequence: TGTGCCAGCAGCCGACAGGGAGACACCGGGGAGCTGTTTTTT.

V is TRBV10-1 and J is TRBJ2-1; D gene ambiguous. V lost 10 bases, J lost 5 bases, and 12 bases lay in between. Germline V gives CDR1 WNHNN, CDR2 SYGVQD (reference sequence). This CDR3 has 12 residues. The CDR3, as DNA: TGCGCCACCGGAGACTCGAACAATGAGCAGTTCTTC. It specifies CATGDSNNEQFF.

The chain carries TRBV19 and TRBJ2-7; no clear D. Trimming pared 2 bases from V and 0 bases from J, leaving 20 bases between. CDR3 length: 18 amino acids. Germline V gene sequence: CDR1 LNHDA, CDR2 SQIVND (reference sequence). CDR3 nucleotides: TGTGCCAGTAGTATAACGGCCGGCAGCCCGTCATACTCCTACGAGCAGTACTTC. This encodes CASSITAGSPSYSYEQYF.

The V and J genes are TRBV4-1 and TRBJ1-1; TRBD1 matches 7 bases. Germline V lookup: CDR1 MGHRA, CDR2 YSYEKL. V lost 4 bases to trimming and J lost 0 bases; unmatched junction nucleotides: 8. The CDR3 consists of 16 residues. This chain's CDR3 is CASSLQGGTVNTEAFF. For the CDR3, the DNA is TGCGCCAGCAGCCTTCAAGGAGGGACAGTGAACACTGAAGCTTTCTTT.

The chain links TRBV30 to TRBJ2-3; 8 positions match TRBD1. V lost 5 bases to trimming and J lost 2 bases; unmatched junction nucleotides: 9. Per germline, CDR1 GTSNPN and CDR2 SVGIG (reference sequence). The CDR3 is made up of 15 amino acids. CDR3 coding DNA: TGTGCCTGGGATCGACAGGGGACTGACACAGATACGCAGTATTTT. Protein product: CAWDRQGTDTDTQYF.

This clone was seen only once. CDR3 amino acids: CASSLGGFNEKLFF. DNA of the CDR3: TGCGCCAGCAGTTTAGGGGGCTTCAATGAAAAACTGTTTTTT. The V and J genes are TRBV5-1 and TRBJ1-4, with TRBD1 matching over 7 bases. The ends lost 5 bases at V and 5 bases at J; junction bases unmatched: 6. The CDR3 loop spans 14 amino acids. Looked up from germline, CDR1 is SGHRS and CDR2 is YFSETQ.

The chain links TRBV5-1 to TRBJ2-1; 7 bases match TRBD2. Germline CDR1 SGHRS, CDR2 YFSETQ. The CDR3 extends over 14 amino acids. J was trimmed by 8 bases and V by 4 bases; bases with no gene match: 9. The CDR3 region has the DNA TGCGCCAGCAGCCGTGCTCTAGCGGACGATGAGCAGTTCTTC. Protein: CASSRALADDEQFF.

This clone was found a few times. The chain joins TRBV14 to TRBJ1-2; D not resolved. The CDR3 has 12 amino acids. V was cut by 1 base and J by 4 bases, with 4 bases left in between. The germline CDR1 and CDR2 sequences are SGHDN and FVKESK. CDR3 DNA: TGTGCCAGCAGCCAAGGCCCCTATGGCTACACCTTC. This codes for CASSQGPYGYTF.

This chain links TRBV10-1 with TRBJ2-3, with 9 bases that match TRBD2. CDR1 and CDR2 (germline): WNHNN, SYGVQD (reference sequence). Trimming took 3 bases from V and 6 from J; bases not matched to a gene: 7. This CDR3 spans 15 amino acids. CDR3: CASSDRAGGPDTQYF. The DNA of the CDR3 is TGCGCCAGCAGTGATCGCGCGGGAGGGCCCGATACGCAGTATTTT.

The rearrangement uses TRBV6-1 and TRBJ1-1; TRBD1 aligns across 9 bases. The germline CDR1 and CDR2 sequences are MNHNS and SASEGT. V lost 4 bases, J lost 7 bases, and 13 bases stayed unmatched. The CDR3 runs 16 residues. CDR3 in DNA: TGTGCCAGCAGTGGAACGACAGGGGGAAAGGGGGTTGAAGCTTTCTTT. Encoded protein: CASSGTTGGKGVEAFF.

The chain is built from TRBV30 and TRBJ2-1; D possibly corresponds to TRBD1 (5 bases). CDR1 is GTSNPN, CDR2 SVGIG, per germline (reference sequence). This CDR3 is built from 10 residues. V was pared by 7 bases and J by 10 bases, with 11 bases between. CDR3 protein: CAYSQGEQFF. Written as DNA, the CDR3 is TGTGCCTACTCCCAGGGCGAGCAGTTCTTC.

The gene calls are TRBV30 and TRBJ1-1; 8 bases line up with TRBD1. Losses at the gene ends were 0 bases for V and 11 bases for J; bases not matched to a gene: 2. Germline loops: CDR1 GTSNPN, CDR2 SVGIG (reference sequence). The CDR3 length is 11 residues. The CDR3 reads CAWSVNRGAFF. In DNA form, the CDR3 reads TGTGCCTGGAGTGTAAACAGGGGGGCTTTCTTT.

A remark on this clone: Different DNA sequences within this sample yield the same CDR3. In DNA form, the CDR3 reads TGTGCCAGCAGCGGCGGGACAGAGAACACTGAAGCTTTCTTT. Translated: CASSGGTENTEAFF. V is TRBV7-9 and J is TRBJ1-1; 7 bases are shared with TRBD1. The CDR3 has 14 amino acids. J lost 1 base, V lost 5 bases, and 4 bases had no gene match. From germline, CDR1 is SEHNR and CDR2 FQNEAQ (reference sequence).

The chain has TRBV28 and TRBJ1-1; D not certain. This CDR3 region has 12 residues. Germline CDR1 is MDHEN and CDR2 is SYDVKM. Trimming took off 3 bases at V and 0 bases at J, with 2 bases between the two ends. CDR3 nucleotide sequence: TGTGCCAGCAGTTTCATGAACACTGAAGCTTTCTTT. Translation gives CASSFMNTEAFF.